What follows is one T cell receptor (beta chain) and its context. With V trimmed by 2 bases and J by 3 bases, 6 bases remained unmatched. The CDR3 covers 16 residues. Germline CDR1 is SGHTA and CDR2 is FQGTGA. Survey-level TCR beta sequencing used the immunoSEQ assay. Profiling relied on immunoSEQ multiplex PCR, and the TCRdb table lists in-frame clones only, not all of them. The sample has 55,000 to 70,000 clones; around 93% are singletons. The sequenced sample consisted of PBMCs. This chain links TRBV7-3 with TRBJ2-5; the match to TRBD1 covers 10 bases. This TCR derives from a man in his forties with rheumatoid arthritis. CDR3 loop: CASSLRPGQGKETQYF. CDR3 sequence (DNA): TGTGCCAGCAGCTTACGGCCGGGACAGGGGAAAGAGACCCAGTACTTC.